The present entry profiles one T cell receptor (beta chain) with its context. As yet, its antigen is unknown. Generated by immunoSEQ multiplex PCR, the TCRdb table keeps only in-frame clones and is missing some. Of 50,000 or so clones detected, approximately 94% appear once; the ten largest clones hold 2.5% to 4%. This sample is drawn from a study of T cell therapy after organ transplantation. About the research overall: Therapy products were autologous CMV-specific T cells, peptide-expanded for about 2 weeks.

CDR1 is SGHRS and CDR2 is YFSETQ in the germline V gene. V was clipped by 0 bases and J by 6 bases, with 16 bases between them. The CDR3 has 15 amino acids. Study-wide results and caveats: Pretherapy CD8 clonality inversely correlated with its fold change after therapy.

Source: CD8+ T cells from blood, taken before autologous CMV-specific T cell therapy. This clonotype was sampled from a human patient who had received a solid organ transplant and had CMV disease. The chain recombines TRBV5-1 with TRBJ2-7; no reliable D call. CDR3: CASSLENSLTGEQYF. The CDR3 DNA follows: TGCGCCAGCAGCTTGGAAAACAGTCTCACCGGCGAGCAGTACTTC.